This TCR beta chain was profiled in a study of cytomegalovirus exposure and HLA in healthy donors (dated by TCRdb to the late 2010s). Looking at the study overall: According to an earlier analysis of a few hundred of the donors, roughly 180 million T cells yielded 90 million to 140 million unique TCR beta sequences and about 300 Gb of sequence data. Roughly 310 gigabases of sequencing data and approximately 85 million unique TCR sequences were included in an early release covering roughly 600 HLA-typed donors. Among the roughly 400 genotyped donors, approximately 82% belonged to the genetic ancestry cluster associated with self-reported Caucasian donors. The study aimed to test whether signatures of past pathogen exposure could be identified by cataloging public T cell receptors. The study profiled the T cell repertoires of 500 to 800 subjects by immunosequencing and related them to cytomegalovirus serostatus. A separate validation cohort of some 130 different subjects was used in addition to the approximately 700-subject first cohort. The study combined high-throughput TCR immunosequencing, statistical association of individual TCRs with disease status, and machine learning to predict cytomegalovirus infection status. To study patterns of TCR occurrence, a later analysis re-analyzed previously published TCR beta repertoires from under 750 donors and added high-resolution HLA genotyping. In the later analysis, no new phenotypic data were used to find candidate immune exposures; instead, reliance was placed on TCR beta sequences and their occurrence across donors. An earlier analysis of roughly 580 of the donors used high-throughput TCR beta sequencing to judge whether each TCR beta V gene segment behaved as functional or pseudogenic. Donor age, sex, ethnicity and CMV serostatus were collected together with the repertoire data. A later genetic analysis took genome-wide SNP genotypes for 398 of the 666 donors and used that subset as a discovery cohort. Every repertoire in the discovery cohort had been generated on one and the same sequencing platform. Class I and class II HLA loci were covered by the typing at four-digit resolution. The number of typed donors differed by locus: roughly 629-630 for A, B, C, DRB1 and DQB1; roughly 510 for DQA1; 600 to 610 for DPA1; and roughly 450 for DPB1. Several DR-DQ haplotypes were handled as single units for association and clustering because linkage in the cohort was strong. Across around 400 genotyped donors of the cohort, an average of roughly 250,000 unique TCR beta nucleotide sequences per donor were sequenced, and 15% to 20% of those sequences were non-productive. On the study overall, not on this receptor specifically: Sequencing depth was assumed to be roughly uniform across donors in the presence/absence analyses, though that assumption may not hold. A later analysis found that most CMV-associated TCR beta chains appeared HLA-restricted, with HLA associations seemingly driven largely by CMV exposure. Because HLA typing was unavailable for some donors at each locus, only the typed subset was used in association tests. Three of the identified cytomegalovirus-associated TCR beta chains were confirmed in vitro to be specific for cytomegalovirus antigens. This cohort had only TCR beta chains sequenced, and the lack of alpha or paired-chain data limited which features could be detected. Broadly in line with IMGT annotations, most TCR beta V segments showed up in productive rearrangements about 87% or about 30% of the time in an earlier analysis of several hundred of the donors. In the study, 164 TCR beta chains were listed as associated with cytomegalovirus. The only immune exposure information available for the cohort was CMV serostatus. The authors suggested that the approach could potentially be extended to other disease states and immunological phenotypes. When HLA alleles, especially DR and DQ, strongly co-occurred, attributing TCR associations to individual alleles was difficult. Several of the top co-occurrence clusters appeared to be linked to parvovirus B19, influenza, CMV and Epstein-Barr virus, according to a later analysis. At a false discovery rate of 0.05, a later analysis linked about 17,000 TCR beta sequences to specific HLA alleles. Fewer than 20 rarely observed V segments, including chromosome 9 orphons, were excluded from the earlier analysis of about 500 of the donors because counts were too low. A cluster of highly shared sequence variants was judged likely to be a technical artifact of the sequencing pipeline. Linkage disequilibrium might explain the correlated functional status among segregating V segments, but an unknown experimental factor could not be excluded. A further reported finding was that TCR beta sequences accurately predicted the HLA-A and HLA-B alleles for most subjects in the first cohort. Compared with the approximately 600-donor mean, donors in an Asian-associated ancestry cluster had fewer N-insertions in productive TCRs, according to a later genetic analysis. An association between a missense DCLRE1C variant and V-gene and J-gene trimming of TCR beta chains was found in a later genetic analysis and replicated in an independent cohort. Because the 87-base-pair reads could not distinguish some IMGT-functional V segments, including TRBV6-2 and TRBV6-3, those segments were excluded. In a later analysis, HLA-associated TCR beta chains were found to be more clonally expanded and to have lower generation probabilities than equally common non-associated chains. While some public TCRs were present in many individuals, most TCR sequences turned up only very rarely across donors. In a later analysis, TCR association rates were found to vary across HLA loci, with the most associated TCRs seen for DRB1 alleles and the fewest for HLA-C alleles. The classifier was reported to diagnose cytomegalovirus status with high specificity and sensitivity in both the original and validation cohorts.

Concerning this clone itself: Its target antigen remains unknown. Nothing much larger sits one base from this clone, and base qualities are not available.

CDR1 SGHTA and CDR2 FQGTGA were looked up in the germline V gene. V is clipped by 5 bases and J by 4 bases, and the sequence between their germline boundaries is 9 bases long. The CDR3 starts with the cysteine, ends with the phenylalanine, and has 14 residues. CDR3 DNA only is kept here, 42 bases in frame from base 1. The cohort consisted of 670 or so healthy bone marrow donors. Cohort members were all nominally healthy when sampled, although unrecorded immune exposures were likely present. The donor tested CMV seronegative and was one of the 352 seronegative cohort members. Every donor gave a peripheral blood sample, and the peripheral blood mononuclear cells from that sample were used for TCR beta sequencing. The Qiagen DNeasy Blood Extraction Kit was used to extract genomic DNA from the blood cell samples. Library preparation was by the immunoSEQ multiplex PCR assay. The multiplex PCR relied on a mix of 60 forward primers for TCR Vbeta segments and 13 reverse primers for TCR Jbeta segments. The CDR3 region of rearranged TCR beta genes was amplified from genomic DNA by a multiplex PCR assay. The Illumina HiSeq System was used to sequence the amplified TCR beta libraries as 87-base-pair reads. The source study handled its data this way. Across the 700 or so repertoires, a later analysis counted roughly 77 million unique TCR beta chains, around 11 million of which were shared by at least two donors. To remove PCR and sequencing errors, raw reads were error-corrected and collapsed into unique sequences using a nearest-neighbor algorithm that merged closely related sequences. V, D and J gene segments were assigned by aligning CDR3 sequences to IMGT reference sequences. For a sequence to be retained, at least a six-nucleotide match to both a V gene segment and a J gene segment was required. Rearrangements were called productive when the CDR3 lacked stop codons and stayed in frame with V and J; all others were non-productive. CDR3 was defined by IMGT convention, running from the second conserved V-encoded cysteine to the conserved J-encoded phenylalanine. In an earlier analysis of 587 of the donors, sequences lacking an unambiguous match to a single V gene segment were excluded. An earlier analysis of about 590 of the donors classified V segments as functional when productive rearrangements were above 56.7% and as segregating when the standard deviation between donors was above 5%. A statistical classification framework was developed to diagnose cytomegalovirus status using the catalog of TCR beta chain sequences. A later analysis assigned V and J genes by comparing TCR nucleotide sequences with IMGT/GENE-DB human TR gene sequences. A later analysis assigned CDR3 sequences and most-parsimonious VDJ recombination scenarios with the TCRdist pipeline. In a later analysis, each TCR beta chain was defined by its CDR3 amino acid sequence together with its V-gene family, and reads without a unique V-gene family were excluded. To address suspected cross-contamination and a sequencing artifact, a later analysis removed around 600 highly shared, low-generation-probability nucleotide sequences. In a later analysis, a clonal expansion index was calculated for each public chain from normalized within-repertoire ranks of inferred template counts. In a later analysis, generation probabilities were computed using a VDJ recombination model fitted to out-of-frame rearrangements, and the results were checked against IGoR. Hypergeometric tests were used in a later analysis to score TCR-TCR, TCR-HLA and TCR-CMV co-occurrence, with a repertoire-size bias correction applied to the TCR pairs. A later analysis estimated false discovery rates by permuting HLA or CMV assignments 20 times. In a later analysis, co-occurring TCRs were grouped using DBSCAN, with TCRdist sequence similarity added in when clustering inside HLA-allele-positive subsets. Repertoires with fewer than 30,000 or more than 120,000 public chains, plus five repertoires with anomalous nucleotide sharing, were excluded from co-occurrence clustering. TCRdb provides this immuneACCESS table in a form limited to in-frame rearrangements. Some clones are lacking; in checked studies, under half of them reflect an unresolved V gene, and why the rest are absent is not known. The V and J calls and clone size were taken over from that table, and D and trimming were inferred from the DNA. The sample data list 65,000 to 90,000 clones, and 82% of these were observed just once. The ten largest make up over 1.5% of the sample.

The chain was built from TRBV7-3 and TRBJ2-6; the D gene identity is not certain. The source material was PBMCs. The TCR comes from a man between 18 and 29 years old in good health and CMV-seronegative. The sequenced DNA: TGTGCCAGCAGCGACAAATCAGGGGCCAACGTCCTGACTTTC. It translates to CASSDKSGANVLTF.